This TCR beta chain was obtained from a study of CD8+CD57+ T cells in acquired aplastic anemia. About the study: The DNA of sorted CD4+ and CD8+ cells averaged roughly 3 ug. Study conclusions and caveats: In CD8+ cells, Simpson's diversity showed no significant difference between patients and controls. Approximately 28 CD8+ CDR3 sequences were shared between patients and controls.

CD8+CD57+ cell expansion, shown by flow cytometry, had occurred in the patients selected for sequencing. Prior therapy had not been administered to any patient at the time of blood sampling. On this clonotype itself: As yet, its antigen is unknown.

Trimming removed 0 bases from V and 4 bases from J; junction bases left unmatched: 10. This CDR3 contains 16 residues. CDR1 is GTSNPN, CDR2 SVGIG, per germline (reference sequence). For CDR3 and TCR beta VDJ profiling, genomic DNA was the template used. TCRdb processed the reads anew with MiXCR; each CDR3 protein has one entry. Of hundreds of thousands of distinct CDR3 sequences in the sample, around 33% were seen once. This chain uses TRBV30 with TRBJ1-2, with 8 bases lining up with TRBD1. The receptor comes from a human donor with aplastic anemia. Sequencing was carried out using sorted CD4+, CD8+, or CD8+CD57+ T cells (not recorded which) from PBMCs. This CDR3 is CAWSVRRTGTGYGYTF. The CDR3 nucleotides read TGTGCCTGGAGTGTACGGAGGACAGGGACAGGCTATGGCTACACCTTC.